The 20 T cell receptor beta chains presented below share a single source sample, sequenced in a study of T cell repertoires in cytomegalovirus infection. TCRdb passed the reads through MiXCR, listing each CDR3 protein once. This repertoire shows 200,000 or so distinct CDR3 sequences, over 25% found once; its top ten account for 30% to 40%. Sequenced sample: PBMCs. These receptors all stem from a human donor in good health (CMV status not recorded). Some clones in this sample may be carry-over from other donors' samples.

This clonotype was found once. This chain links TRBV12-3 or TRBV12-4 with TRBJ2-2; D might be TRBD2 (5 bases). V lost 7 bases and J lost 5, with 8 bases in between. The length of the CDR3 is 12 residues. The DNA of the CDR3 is TGTGCCAGCACTACGGGGACCGGGGAGCTGTTTTTT. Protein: CASTTGTGELFF.

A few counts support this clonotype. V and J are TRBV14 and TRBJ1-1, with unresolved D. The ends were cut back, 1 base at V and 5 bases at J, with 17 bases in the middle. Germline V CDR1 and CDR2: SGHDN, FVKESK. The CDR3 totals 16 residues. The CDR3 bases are TGTGCCAGCAGCCAAGGAATTGAAACAGCTTGGACTGAAGCTTTCTTT. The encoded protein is CASSQGIETAWTEAFF.

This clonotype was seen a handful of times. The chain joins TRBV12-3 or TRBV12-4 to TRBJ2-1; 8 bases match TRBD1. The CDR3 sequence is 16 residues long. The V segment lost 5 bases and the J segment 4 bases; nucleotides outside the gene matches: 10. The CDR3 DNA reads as TGTGCCAGCAGTATACTACGGGACAGGTATTACAATGAGCAGTTCTTC. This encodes CASSILRDRYYNEQFF.

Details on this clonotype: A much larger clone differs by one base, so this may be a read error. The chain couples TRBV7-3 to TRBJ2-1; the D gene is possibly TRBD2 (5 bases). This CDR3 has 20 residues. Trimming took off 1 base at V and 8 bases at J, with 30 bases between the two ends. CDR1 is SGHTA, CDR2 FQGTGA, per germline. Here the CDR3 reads CASSLNVRLASTQFSDEQFF. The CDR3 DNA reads TGTGCCAGCAGCTTAAACGTCAGGTTGGCTAGCACCCAATTCAGCGATGAGCAGTTCTTC.

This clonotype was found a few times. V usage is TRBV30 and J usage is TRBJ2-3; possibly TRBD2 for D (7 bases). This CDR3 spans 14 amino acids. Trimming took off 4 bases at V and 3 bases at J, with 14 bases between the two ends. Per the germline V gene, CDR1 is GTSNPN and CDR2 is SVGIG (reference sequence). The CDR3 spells CAWTGGRETDTQYF. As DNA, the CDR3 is TGTGCCTGGACGGGGGGCAGGGAAACAGATACGCAGTATTTT.

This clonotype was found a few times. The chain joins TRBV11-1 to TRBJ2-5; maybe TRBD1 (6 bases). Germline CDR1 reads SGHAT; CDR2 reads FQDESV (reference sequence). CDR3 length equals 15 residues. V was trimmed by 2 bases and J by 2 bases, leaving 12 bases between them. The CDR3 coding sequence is TGTGCCAGCAGCTTAAGGGGGAGTGGACAAGAGACCCAGTACTTC. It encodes CASSLRGSGQETQYF.

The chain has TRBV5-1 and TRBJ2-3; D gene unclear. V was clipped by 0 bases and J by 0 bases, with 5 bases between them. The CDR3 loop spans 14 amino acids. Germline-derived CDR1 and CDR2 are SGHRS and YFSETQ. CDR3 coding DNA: TGCGCCAGCAGCTTGGTCCATAGCACAGATACGCAGTATTTT. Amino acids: CASSLVHSTDTQYF.

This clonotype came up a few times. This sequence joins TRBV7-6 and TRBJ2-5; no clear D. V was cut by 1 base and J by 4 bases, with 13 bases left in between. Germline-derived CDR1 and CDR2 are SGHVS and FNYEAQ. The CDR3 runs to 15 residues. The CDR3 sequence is CASSLGPGRGETQYF. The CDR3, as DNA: TGTGCCAGCAGCTTAGGACCCGGACGCGGAGAGACCCAGTACTTC. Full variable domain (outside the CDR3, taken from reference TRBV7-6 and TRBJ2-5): GAGVSQSPRYKVTKRGQDVALRCDPISGHVSLYWYRQALGQGPEFLTYFNYEAQQDKSGLPNDRFSAERPEGSISTLTIQRTEQRDSAMYRCASSLGPGRGETQYFGPGTRLLVL.

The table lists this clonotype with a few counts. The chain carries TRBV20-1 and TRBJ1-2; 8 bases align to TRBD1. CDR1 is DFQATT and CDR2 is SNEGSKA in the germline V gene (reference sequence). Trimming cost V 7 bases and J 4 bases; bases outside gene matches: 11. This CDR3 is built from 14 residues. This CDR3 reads CSVPVQGAFYGYTF. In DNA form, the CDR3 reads TGCAGTGTACCCGTGCAGGGGGCGTTCTATGGCTACACCTTC.

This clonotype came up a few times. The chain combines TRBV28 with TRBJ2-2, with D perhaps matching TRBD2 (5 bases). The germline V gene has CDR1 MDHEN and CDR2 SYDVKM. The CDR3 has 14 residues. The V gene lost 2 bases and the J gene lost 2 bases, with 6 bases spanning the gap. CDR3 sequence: CASSLEGNTGELFF. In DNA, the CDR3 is TGTGCCAGCAGTTTAGAGGGAAACACCGGGGAGCTGTTTTTT.

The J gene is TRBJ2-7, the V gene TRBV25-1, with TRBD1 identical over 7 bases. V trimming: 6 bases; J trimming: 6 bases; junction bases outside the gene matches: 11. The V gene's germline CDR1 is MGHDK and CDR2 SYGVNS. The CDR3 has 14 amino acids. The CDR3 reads CASRDRVSEGEQYF. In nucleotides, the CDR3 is TGTGCCAGCAGAGACAGGGTGTCCGAGGGCGAGCAGTACTTC.

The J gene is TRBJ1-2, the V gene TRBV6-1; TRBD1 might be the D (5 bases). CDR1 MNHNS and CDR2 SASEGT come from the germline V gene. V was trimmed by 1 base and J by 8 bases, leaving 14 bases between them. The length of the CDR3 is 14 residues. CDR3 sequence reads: CASSEGRGGGGYTF. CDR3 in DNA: TGTGCCAGCAGTGAAGGTCGGGGGGGAGGGGGCTACACCTTC.

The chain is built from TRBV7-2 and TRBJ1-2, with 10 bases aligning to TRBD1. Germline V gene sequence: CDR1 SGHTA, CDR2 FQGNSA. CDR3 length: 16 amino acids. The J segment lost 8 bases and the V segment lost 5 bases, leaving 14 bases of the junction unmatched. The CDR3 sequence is CASSTRTGGPQGGYTF. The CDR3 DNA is TGTGCCAGCAGCACAAGGACAGGGGGACCACAGGGGGGCTACACCTTC.

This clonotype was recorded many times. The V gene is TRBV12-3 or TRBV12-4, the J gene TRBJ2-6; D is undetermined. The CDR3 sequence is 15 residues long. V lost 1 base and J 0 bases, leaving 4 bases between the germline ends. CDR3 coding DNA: TGTGCCAGCAGTTTAGGGAGCTCTGGGGCCAACGTCCTGACTTTC. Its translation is CASSLGSSGANVLTF.

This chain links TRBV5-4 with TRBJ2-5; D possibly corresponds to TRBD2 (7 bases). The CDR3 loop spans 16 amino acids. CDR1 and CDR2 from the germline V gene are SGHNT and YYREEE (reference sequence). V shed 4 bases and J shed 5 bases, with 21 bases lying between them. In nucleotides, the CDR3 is TGTGCCAGCAGCCCTCCCCCAGGCGGGGGCGAGGAGACCCAGTACTTC. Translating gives CASSPPPGGGEETQYF.

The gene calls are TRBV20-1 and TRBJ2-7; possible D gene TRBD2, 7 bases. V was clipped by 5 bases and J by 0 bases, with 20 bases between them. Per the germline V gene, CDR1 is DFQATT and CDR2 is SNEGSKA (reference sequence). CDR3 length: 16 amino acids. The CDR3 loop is CSAQHVGGAPSYEQYF. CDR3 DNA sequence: TGCAGTGCTCAACACGTAGGGGGGGCCCCCTCCTACGAGCAGTACTTC.

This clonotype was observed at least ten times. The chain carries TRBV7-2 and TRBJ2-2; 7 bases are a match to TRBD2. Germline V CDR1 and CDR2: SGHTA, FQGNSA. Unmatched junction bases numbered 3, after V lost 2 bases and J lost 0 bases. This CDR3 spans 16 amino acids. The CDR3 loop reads CASSLRGGANTGELFF. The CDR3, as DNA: TGTGCCAGCAGCTTACGCGGGGGAGCGAACACCGGGGAGCTGTTTTTT. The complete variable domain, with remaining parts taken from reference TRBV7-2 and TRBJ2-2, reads GAGVSQSPSNKVTEKGKDVELRCDPISGHTALYWYRQSLGQGLEFLIYFQGNSAPDKSGLPSDRFSAERTGGSVSTLTIQRTQQEDSAVYLCASSLRGGANTGELFFGEGSRLTVL.

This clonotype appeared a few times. The CDR3 DNA reads as TGTGCCAGCAGCCCTTGGACAGGGGACTACGAGCAGTACTTC. This codes for CASSPWTGDYEQYF. The chain combines TRBV7-2 with TRBJ2-7; 9 nucleotides align to TRBD1. Trimming at V came to 5 bases and at J to 3 bases, leaving 5 bases not matched to a gene. There are 14 residues in the CDR3. In germline, CDR1 is SGHTA, CDR2 FQGNSA.

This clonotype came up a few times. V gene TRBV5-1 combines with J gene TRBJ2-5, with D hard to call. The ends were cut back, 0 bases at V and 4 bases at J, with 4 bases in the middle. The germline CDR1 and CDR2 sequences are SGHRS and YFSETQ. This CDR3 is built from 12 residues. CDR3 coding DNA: TGCGCCAGCAGCTTGGAATCAGAGACCCAGTACTTC. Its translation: CASSLESETQYF.

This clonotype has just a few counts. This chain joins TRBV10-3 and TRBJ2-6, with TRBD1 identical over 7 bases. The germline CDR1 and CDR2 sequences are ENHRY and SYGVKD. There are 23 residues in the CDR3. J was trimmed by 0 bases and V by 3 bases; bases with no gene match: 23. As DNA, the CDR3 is TGTGCCATCAGTGACCTAGGACAGGCCCCGCTCTCTTCGACGTTCTCTGGGGCCAACGTCCTGACTTTC. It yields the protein CAISDLGQAPLSSTFSGANVLTF.